This T cell receptor beta chain was obtained from a study of blood T cell repertoires in COVID-19. Clones were sequenced by immunoSEQ multiplex PCR, and TCRdb holds only the in-frame ones, with some missing. Of roughly 400,000 clones listed, roughly 89% are singletons. Germline lookup yields CDR1 SEHNR and CDR2 FQNEAQ (reference sequence). The CDR3 contains 17 residues. V was pared by 1 base and J by 6 bases, with 10 bases of the junction left unmatched. Sequencing used PBMCs or T cells enriched from blood (not recorded which). The J gene is TRBJ2-2, the V gene TRBV7-9, with TRBD1 identical over 8 bases. The receptor was isolated from a woman aged 45-59 years who had recovered from COVID-19. The CDR3 loop is CASSLGDRSVVSGELFF. The CDR3, as DNA: TGTGCCAGCAGCTTAGGGGACAGGTCGGTAGTCTCCGGGGAGCTGTTTTTT.